Presented here are 32 T cell receptor beta chains from one specimen sequenced in a study of PD-1 blockade in mismatch repair-deficient tumors. Time point of the sample: approximately 9-day in vitro stimulation with candidate neoantigen peptide 6. No antigen has been identified for these receptors. Libraries were prepared by immunoSEQ multiplex PCR; TCRdb keeps only in-frame clonotypes and omits some of them. The table has roughly 13,000 clones, about 86% seen once. The sequencing used cells cultured in vitro, collected from a patient treated with pembrolizumab. All receptors derive from an adult with mismatch repair-deficient cancer.

This rearrangement joins TRBV2 to TRBJ1-4; 7 positions agree with TRBD1. J was trimmed by 8 bases and V by 8 bases; bases with no gene match: 8. The CDR3 loop spans 13 amino acids. Germline values: CDR1 SNHLY, CDR2 FYNNEI. The CDR3 sequence is CASHRGRGEKLFF. The CDR3 bases are TGTGCCAGCCACAGGGGTCGAGGGGAAAAACTGTTTTTT.

J is TRBJ2-4 and V is TRBV9; 11 nucleotides match TRBD2. CDR3 size: 20 residues. The V gene's germline CDR1 is SGDLS and CDR2 YYNGEE. Germline trimming cut 3 bases from V and 2 bases from J; bases unmatched to any gene: 16. The CDR3 DNA reads TGTGCCAGCAGCGCCGGCCGAGACCTTAGCGGGAGGGCCCCCAAAAACATTCAGTACTTC. Its protein is CASSAGRDLSGRAPKNIQYF. Full variable domain (remainder filled in from reference TRBV9 and TRBJ2-4): DSGVTQTPKHLITATGQRVTLRCSPRSGDLSVYWYQQSLDQGLQFLIQYYNGEERAKGNILERFSAQQFPDLHSELNLSSLELGDSALYFCASSAGRDLSGRAPKNIQYFGAGTRLSVL.

The chain couples TRBV10-1 to TRBJ2-1, with D tentatively TRBD1 (6 bases). This CDR3 is 15 amino acids long. Germline values: CDR1 WNHNN, CDR2 SYGVQD (reference sequence). The V and J ends lost 2 bases and 5 bases respectively, with 13 bases between them. The DNA for the CDR3 is TGCGCCAGCAGTGAGAGTCCAGGGGCAAACAATGAGCAGTTCTTC. Amino acids: CASSESPGANNEQFF.

In DNA, the CDR3 is TGTGCCAGCGGGCGACAGGTCAACACAGATACGCAGTATTTT. This codes for CASGRQVNTDTQYF. This chain uses TRBV9 with TRBJ2-3; D may be TRBD1 (6 bases). The CDR3 spans 14 residues. Germline V gene sequence: CDR1 SGDLS, CDR2 YYNGEE. V was cut by 7 bases and J by 2 bases, with 14 bases left in between.

CDR3 sequence reads: CASSEVHLGELFF. CDR3 nucleotide sequence: TGTGCCAGCAGTGAAGTCCACCTTGGGGAGCTGTTTTTT. The rearrangement joins TRBV6-1 to TRBJ2-2, with D uncertain. With 1 base removed from V and 8 bases from J, the gap between germline ends came to 8 bases. CDR3 size: 13 residues. Germline V gene sequence: CDR1 MNHNS, CDR2 SASEGT.

The chain couples TRBV23-1 to TRBJ2-1, with D possibly being TRBD1 or TRBD2 (6 bases each). TRBV23-1 is given ORF status, its function remaining uncertain. The CDR3 totals 18 residues. The V end lost 0 bases, the J end lost 0 bases, and 15 bases lay between the germline ends. CDR3 bases: TGCGCCAGCAGTCAATCGGAGGGGGGCCCAAGCTCCTACAATGAGCAGTTCTTC. It is translated as CASSQSEGGPSSYNEQFF.

This chain uses TRBV18 with TRBJ2-1; TRBD1 aligns across 9 bases. J was trimmed by 2 bases and V by 6 bases; bases with no gene match: 5. Germline-derived CDR1 and CDR2 are KGHSH and LQKENI. The CDR3 has 15 residues. CDR3 sequence: CASSGDRVTYNEQFF. For the CDR3, the DNA is TGTGCCAGCTCGGGGGACAGGGTTACCTACAATGAGCAGTTCTTC.

The chain has TRBV5-1 and TRBJ1-6; D is perhaps TRBD1 (6 bases). The V gene's germline CDR1 is SGHRS and CDR2 YFSETQ. V dropped 3 bases and J dropped 7 bases, with 14 bases sitting between them. This CDR3 has 15 amino acids. CDR3 residues: CASSSRGAWNSPLHF. For the CDR3, the DNA is TGCGCCAGCAGCTCCCGGGGGGCTTGGAATTCACCCCTCCACTTT.

In nucleotides, the CDR3 is TGTGCCAGCAGCTCCGGGACAGGGGTCTACGAGCAGTACTTC. This encodes CASSSGTGVYEQYF. The genes are TRBV7-8 and TRBJ2-7, with 10 bases fitting TRBD1. With 4 bases clipped from V and 3 bases from J, the junction kept 3 bases outside the gene matches. CDR3 length: 14 amino acids. Per the germline V gene, CDR1 is SGHVS and CDR2 is FQNEAQ.

CDR3 in DNA: TGTGCCAGCAGCGCCCCGGGGAGGGACGAGCAGTACTTC. It encodes CASSAPGRDEQYF. The J gene is TRBJ2-7, the V gene TRBV7-9; 7 bases align to TRBD2. Germline lookup yields CDR1 SEHNR and CDR2 FQNEAQ (reference sequence). The CDR3 contains 13 residues. The junction had 6 bases not matched to a gene; V was cut back by 5 bases and J by 5 bases.

V gene TRBV5-1 combines with J gene TRBJ2-2; a weak D match, TRBD2 (6 bases). Trimming cost V 3 bases and J 1 base, with 10 bases left between them. CDR1 SGHRS and CDR2 YFSETQ come from the germline V gene. The CDR3 consists of 15 residues. The CDR3 protein is CASSYGTWNTGELFF. The CDR3 DNA reads TGCGCCAGCAGCTACGGGACTTGGAACACCGGGGAGCTGTTTTTT.

This chain joins TRBV18 and TRBJ1-3; D gene uncertain. The germline CDR1 and CDR2 sequences are KGHSH and LQKENI. The CDR3 contains 12 residues. Trimming stripped 5 bases from V and 11 bases from J, with 13 bases between. The CDR3 here is CASSELGFPIYF. For the CDR3, the DNA is TGTGCCAGCTCAGAACTGGGCTTCCCCATATATTTT.

The chain is built from TRBV5-4 and TRBJ2-2, with unresolved D. V was trimmed by 4 bases and J by 6 bases, leaving 13 bases between them. This CDR3 is built from 14 residues. Germline lookup yields CDR1 SGHNT and CDR2 YYREEE (reference sequence). The CDR3 spells CASSTNVGAGELFF. In DNA, the CDR3 is TGTGCCAGCAGCACAAACGTCGGTGCCGGGGAGCTGTTTTTT.

The chain couples TRBV19 to TRBJ1-1; no definite D call. Trimming shortened V by 7 bases and J by 3 bases, and 12 bases separated the two germline ends. From germline, CDR1 is LNHDA and CDR2 SQIVND (reference sequence). The CDR3 runs 13 residues. The CDR3 nucleotides read TGTGCCAGTACCCCTCACGTGGACACTGAAGCTTTCTTT. This codes for CASTPHVDTEAFF.

This sequence joins TRBV7-8 and TRBJ1-5; D not certain. Germline V gives CDR1 SGHVS, CDR2 FQNEAQ. The V end was cut by 4 bases, the J end by 1 base, with 11 bases between. The CDR3 loop spans 15 amino acids. The DNA for the CDR3 is TGTGCCAGCAGCTCCCCTCGGCAGAGCAATCAGCCCCAGCATTTT. It translates to CASSSPRQSNQPQHF.

The chain uses TRBV7-3 and TRBJ2-2; 7 bases line up with TRBD1. This CDR3 comprises 17 residues. V lost 6 bases and J lost 4; bases outside the gene matches: 14. The germline V gene has CDR1 SGHTA and CDR2 FQGTGA. The CDR3: CASSYNLRGPGTGELFF. In DNA, the CDR3 is TGTGCCAGCAGTTATAATTTGAGGGGGCCTGGCACCGGGGAGCTGTTTTTT.

This clone appeared once. The chain employs TRBV5-1 and TRBJ2-7; D not resolved. V shed 4 bases and J shed 5 bases, with 16 bases lying between them. Germline CDR1 is SGHRS and CDR2 is YFSETQ. The CDR3 loop spans 14 amino acids. The CDR3 loop reads CASSVALLLDEQYF. CDR3 DNA: TGCGCCAGCAGCGTGGCCCTCTTACTGGACGAGCAGTACTTC. Combining the CDR3 with reference TRBV5-1 and TRBJ2-7 gives the whole variable domain KAGVTQTPRYLIKTRGQQVTLSCSPISGHRSVSWYQQTPGQGLQFLFEYFSETQRNKGNFPGRFSGRQFSNSRSEMNVSTLELGDSALYLCASSVALLLDEQYFGPGTRLTVT.

This chain connects TRBV7-2 to TRBJ1-2, with no clear D. CDR1 and CDR2 (germline): SGHTA, FQGNSA. The length of the CDR3 is 13 residues. With 5 bases removed from V and 4 bases from J, the gap between germline ends came to 11 bases. The CDR3 DNA follows: TGTGCCAGCAGCGTTGGCCAGTCCTATGGCTACACCTTC. This codes for CASSVGQSYGYTF.

This chain links TRBV6-1 with TRBJ1-5, with unresolved D. The CDR3 runs to 13 residues. V was clipped by 5 bases and J by 3 bases, with 8 bases between them. CDR1 is MNHNS and CDR2 is SASEGT in the germline V gene. The CDR3 is CASSRADNQPQHF. The CDR3 DNA is TGTGCCAGCAGTAGGGCAGACAATCAGCCCCAGCATTTT.

The chain uses TRBV29-1 and TRBJ2-6; possible D gene TRBD2, 5 bases. Germline CDR1 and CDR2: SQVTM and ANQGSEA. V was trimmed by 4 bases and J by 3 bases, leaving 16 bases between them. CDR3 length: 16 residues. CDR3 protein: CSVGFAGPYGANVLTF. CDR3 nucleotide sequence: TGCAGCGTTGGGTTTGCGGGCCCGTATGGGGCCAACGTCCTGACTTTC. The complete variable domain, with remaining parts taken from reference TRBV29-1 and TRBJ2-6, reads SAVISQKPSRDICQRGTSLTIQCQVDSQVTMMFWYRQQPGQSLTLIATANQGSEATYESGFVIDKFPISRPNLTFSTLTVSNMSPEDSSIYLCSVGFAGPYGANVLTFGAGSRLTVL.

CDR3 in DNA: TGCGCCAGCAGCCTTGTAGGACTAGCGTCCTACGAGCAGTACTTC. Residues: CASSLVGLASYEQYF. V gene TRBV4-1 combines with J gene TRBJ2-7; TRBD2 matches 9 bases. Losses at the gene ends were 4 bases for V and 1 base for J; bases not matched to a gene: 5. The CDR3 is 15 residues long. Germline values: CDR1 MGHRA, CDR2 YSYEKL.

V and J are TRBV2 and TRBJ2-3, with 10 nucleotides matching TRBD2. Trimming cost V 4 bases and J 2 bases; bases outside gene matches: 3. The CDR3 extends over 15 amino acids. From germline, CDR1 is SNHLY and CDR2 FYNNEI. The CDR3 spells CASSALAGVTDTQYF. The CDR3 DNA reads TGTGCCAGCAGTGCGCTAGCGGGGGTCACAGATACGCAGTATTTT.

The chain has TRBV4-1 and TRBJ2-7; D may be TRBD2 (6 bases). Trimming removed 1 base from V and 4 bases from J, with 14 bases in between. The germline CDR1 and CDR2 sequences are MGHRA and YSYEKL. CDR3 size: 15 residues. DNA for the CDR3: TGCGCCAGCAGCCAAGCCGGGACTTCTACATACGAGCAGTACTTC. Its protein is CASSQAGTSTYEQYF.

The chain recombines TRBV19 with TRBJ2-1; a possible D gene is TRBD1 (6 bases). Germline V CDR1 and CDR2: LNHDA, SQIVND (reference sequence). Trimming stripped 3 bases from V and 8 bases from J, with 14 bases between. This CDR3 spans 14 amino acids. The CDR3 nucleotides are TGTGCCAGTAGTATCGGGCTCCAGGGGTATGAGCAGTTCTTC. Its protein is CASSIGLQGYEQFF. The full variable domain, with the rest looked up from reference TRBV19 and TRBJ2-1, is DGGITQSPKYLFRKEGQNVTLSCEQNLNHDAMYWYRQDPGQGLRLIYYSQIVNDFQKGDIAEGYSVSREKKESFPLTVTSAQKNPTAFYLCASSIGLQGYEQFFGPGTRLTVL.

This chain uses TRBV25-1 with TRBJ1-2; tentatively, D is TRBD1 (6 bases). Germline-derived CDR1 and CDR2 are MGHDK and SYGVNS. Trimming removed 0 bases from V and 4 bases from J, with 12 bases in between. The CDR3 contains 15 residues. The CDR3 reads CASSEYRTVTYGYTF. CDR3 DNA sequence: TGTGCCAGCAGTGAATACCGGACAGTGACCTATGGCTACACCTTC.

The chain is built from TRBV7-9 and TRBJ2-5; 12 nucleotides match TRBD1. The CDR3 loop spans 17 amino acids. With V trimmed by 7 bases and J by 5 bases, 14 bases remained unmatched. CDR1 and CDR2 from the germline V gene are SEHNR and FQNEAQ (reference sequence). The CDR3 here is CASTKPAGTGGAETQYF. The DNA of the CDR3 is TGTGCCAGCACCAAACCAGCCGGGACAGGGGGCGCCGAGACCCAGTACTTC.

The chain has TRBV5-8 and TRBJ2-1; TRBD2 might be the D (6 bases). There are 17 residues in the CDR3. V was shortened by 2 bases and J by 0 bases, with 15 bases between the two germline ends. Per the germline V gene, CDR1 is SGHTS and CDR2 is YDEGEE. In DNA form, the CDR3 reads TGTGCCAGCAGCTTTATAGCGGAACCCACCTCCTACAATGAGCAGTTCTTC. Protein product: CASSFIAEPTSYNEQFF.

The V and J genes are TRBV5-1 and TRBJ1-2; D may be TRBD1 (5 bases). CDR3 length equals 12 residues. CDR1 and CDR2 from the germline V gene are SGHRS and YFSETQ. Trimming shortened V by 3 bases and J by 3 bases, and 6 bases separated the two germline ends. The chain's CDR3 is CASSWGHYGYTF. CDR3 DNA: TGCGCCAGCAGCTGGGGACACTATGGCTACACCTTC.

The chain is built from TRBV5-1 and TRBJ2-3; 8 nucleotides align to TRBD1. This CDR3 comprises 13 residues. The junction had 1 base not matched to a gene; V was cut back by 2 bases and J by 5 bases. CDR1 and CDR2 (germline): SGHRS, YFSETQ. DNA for the CDR3: TGCGCCAGCAGCTTCGGACAGGGAGATACGCAGTATTTT. Residues: CASSFGQGDTQYF.

This rearrangement joins TRBV5-5 to TRBJ2-3, with 8 bases identical to TRBD1. There are 14 residues in the CDR3. Germline V gene data show CDR1 as SGHKS and CDR2 as YYEKEE (reference sequence). Trimming removed 6 bases from V and 4 bases from J; junction bases left unmatched: 7. The CDR3 bases are TGTGCCAGCACCCGGACAGGGTTTTCAGATACGCAGTATTTT. Its translation: CASTRTGFSDTQYF.

This clone has a single count. The V call is TRBV5-1, the J call TRBJ2-2; D may match TRBD1 or TRBD2 (6 bases each). CDR1 and CDR2 (germline): SGHRS, YFSETQ. The CDR3 is made up of 12 amino acids. Trimming pared 4 bases from V and 10 bases from J, leaving 11 bases between. In nucleotides, the CDR3 is TGCGCCAGCAGCCCTAGGGGGGTGGAGCTGTTTTTT. Protein: CASSPRGVELFF.

Of note for this clone: One end of the junction varies from germline; a read error may be responsible. The V gene is TRBV5-6, the J gene TRBJ2-1, with TRBD2 matching 7 bases. This CDR3 comprises 15 residues. Germline lookup yields CDR1 SGHDT and CDR2 YYEEEE. CDR3 sequence: CASSHSGLSYNEQFF. The CDR3 bases are TGCGCCAGCAGCCATAGCGGGCTTTCCTACAATGAGCAGTTCTTC.